These 21 T cell receptor beta chains were all obtained from the same sample, sequenced in a study of T cell changes during pregnancy in multiple sclerosis. Measured with immunoSEQ multiplex PCR; TCRdb has only the in-frame clones, and not every one. The sample records fewer than 50,000 clones, around 91% being singletons. The sample here was CD4+ T cells from peripheral blood mononuclear cells, taken in the second trimester of pregnancy. All receptors come from a female donor in good health, enrolled as a control in a pregnancy study.

The chain combines TRBV12-5 with TRBJ2-7, with 8 bases matching TRBD1. Unmatched junction bases numbered 6, after V lost 0 bases and J lost 2 bases. The germline V gene encodes CDR1 LGHNT and CDR2 FRNRAP. The CDR3 extends over 16 amino acids. CDR3 sequence reads: CASGLVLGQAPYEQYF. In nucleotides, the CDR3 is TGTGCTAGTGGTTTGGTTCTGGGACAGGCCCCCTACGAGCAGTACTTC.

The chain employs TRBV20-1 and TRBJ2-5; 8 nucleotides line up with TRBD2. J gave up 5 bases and V 6 bases, and 2 bases lay outside the gene matches. The germline V gene encodes CDR1 DFQATT and CDR2 SNEGSKA (reference sequence). The CDR3 is made up of 11 amino acids. Here the CDR3 reads CSAASGETQYF. CDR3 bases: TGCAGTGCCGCTAGCGGGGAGACCCAGTACTTC.

The V call is TRBV14, the J call TRBJ1-3; D is unclear. The germline V and J ends were trimmed by 2 bases and 1 base, with 12 bases remaining between them. In germline, CDR1 is SGHDN, CDR2 FVKESK. This CDR3 comprises 16 residues. As DNA, the CDR3 is TGTGCCAGCAGCCAAAGAGGAAGGTATTCTGGAAACACCATATATTTT. It is translated as CASSQRGRYSGNTIYF.

The J gene is TRBJ1-2, the V gene TRBV6-6; 7 bases map to TRBD1. Trimming removed 4 bases from V and 4 bases from J; junction bases left unmatched: 3. This CDR3 is 13 amino acids long. Germline loops: CDR1 MNHNY, CDR2 SVGAGI (reference sequence). The CDR3 protein is CASSSDRPYGYTF. CDR3 nucleotides: TGTGCCAGCAGTTCGGACAGGCCCTATGGCTACACCTTC.

The chain couples TRBV19 to TRBJ1-5, with 7 bases fitting TRBD1. Losses at the gene ends were 1 base for V and 7 bases for J; bases not matched to a gene: 7. The CDR3 has 15 amino acids. Germline CDR1 LNHDA, CDR2 SQIVND (reference sequence). The CDR3 region is CASSIGRQGAQPQHF. CDR3 sequence (DNA): TGTGCCAGTAGTATAGGCCGACAGGGAGCGCAGCCCCAGCATTTT.

V is TRBV28 and J is TRBJ1-5, with D possibly matching TRBD1 (6 bases). The CDR3 consists of 15 residues. Per germline, CDR1 MDHEN and CDR2 SYDVKM. Trimming cost V 6 bases and J 9 bases, with 21 bases left between them. The CDR3 region is CASRSGGGDSAPQHF. CDR3 DNA: TGTGCCAGCAGGTCCGGAGGGGGGGATTCAGCGCCCCAGCATTTT.

The CDR3 is CASSGESREKLFF. CDR3 nucleotides: TGCGCCAGCAGCGGGGAGTCTCGGGAAAAACTGTTTTTT. The gene calls are TRBV4-3 and TRBJ1-4; D call uncertain. Between the trimmed V and J ends, which lost 5 bases and 8 bases, there was a span of 12 bases. Germline CDR1 reads LGHNA; CDR2 reads YSLEER. This CDR3 comprises 13 residues.

The chain employs TRBV5-4 and TRBJ1-1; D unresolved. The CDR3 spans 13 residues. Germline loops: CDR1 SGHNT, CDR2 YYREEE (reference sequence). V lost 5 bases and J 1 base, leaving 9 bases between the germline ends. The CDR3 region has the DNA TGTGCCAGCAGTTCGGGGTCGAACACTGAAGCTTTCTTT. This codes for CASSSGSNTEAFF.

The genes are TRBV6-6 and TRBJ1-1; 10 bases fit TRBD1. V was pared by 4 bases and J by 9 bases, with 8 bases of the junction left unmatched. The CDR3 contains 14 residues. CDR1 is MNHNY and CDR2 is SVGAGI in the germline V gene (reference sequence). In nucleotides, the CDR3 is TGTGCCAGCAGTTTAACGGACAGGGGGACGAAAGCTTTCTTT. Protein sequence: CASSLTDRGTKAFF.

The chain combines TRBV18 with TRBJ2-5, with a possible D match to TRBD1 (5 bases). Germline CDR1 KGHSH, CDR2 LQKENI. V lost 5 bases to trimming and J lost 1 base, with 8 bases between them. This CDR3 has 13 residues. CDR3 bases: TGTGCCAGCTCAGCAGGGTTCCAAGAGACCCAGTACTTC. Amino acid sequence: CASSAGFQETQYF.

V is TRBV5-1 and J is TRBJ2-5; TRBD1 might be the D (5 bases). CDR3 size: 15 residues. Germline-derived CDR1 and CDR2 are SGHRS and YFSETQ. Trimming stripped 0 bases from V and 3 bases from J, with 12 bases between. CDR3 protein: CASSLVGQIKETQYF. The CDR3 DNA is TGCGCCAGCAGCTTGGTTGGACAAATAAAAGAGACCCAGTACTTC. Full variable domain (rest looked up from reference TRBV5-1 and TRBJ2-5): KAGVTQTPRYLIKTRGQQVTLSCSPISGHRSVSWYQQTPGQGLQFLFEYFSETQRNKGNFPGRFSGRQFSNSRSEMNVSTLELGDSALYLCASSLVGQIKETQYFGPGTRLLVL.

The V gene is TRBV7-3, the J gene TRBJ2-2; 7 bases line up with TRBD1. Trimming removed 5 bases from V and 4 bases from J; junction bases left unmatched: 7. The CDR3 length is 15 residues. CDR1 and CDR2 from the germline V gene are SGHTA and FQGTGA. The DNA of the CDR3 is TGTGCCAGCAGCGAGACAGGGAAGGGCACCGGGGAGCTGTTTTTT. Protein: CASSETGKGTGELFF.

Here the CDR3 DNA reads TGTGCCAGCAGTCCCGGAGATACGCAGTATTTT. Protein product: CASSPGDTQYF. V usage is TRBV28 and J usage is TRBJ2-3; D unresolved. Germline loops: CDR1 MDHEN, CDR2 SYDVKM. V was trimmed by 5 bases and J by 5 bases, leaving 5 bases between them. The CDR3 has 11 amino acids.

The rearrangement uses TRBV6-5 and TRBJ2-7; D might be TRBD2 (5 bases). Trimming cost V 0 bases and J 3 bases, with 9 bases left between them. The CDR3 is made up of 14 amino acids. Per germline, CDR1 MNHEY and CDR2 SVGAGI. The CDR3 loop is CASSYSRGRYEQYF. The CDR3 region has the DNA TGTGCCAGCAGTTACTCGAGAGGGCGCTACGAGCAGTACTTC.

This chain connects TRBV6-5 to TRBJ2-7; 10 bases are a match to TRBD1. This CDR3 is built from 15 residues. CDR1 and CDR2 (germline): MNHEY, SVGAGI. With 2 bases clipped from V and 4 bases from J, the junction kept 5 bases outside the gene matches. CDR3 loop: CASSYRDRGTYEQYF. As DNA, the CDR3 is TGTGCCAGCAGTTACAGGGACAGGGGTACGTACGAGCAGTACTTC.

This clone was seen a handful of times. CDR3 in amino acids: CAWSEGGEAFF. The DNA of the CDR3 is TGTGCCTGGAGTGAGGGGGGGGAAGCTTTCTTT. The chain carries TRBV30 and TRBJ1-1; maybe TRBD1 (6 bases). The CDR3 is made up of 11 amino acids. The V gene's germline CDR1 is GTSNPN and CDR2 SVGIG (reference sequence). V lost 1 base, J lost 8 bases, and 8 bases lay in between.

V usage is TRBV29-1 and J usage is TRBJ2-7; 9 bases agree with TRBD1. The CDR3 has 12 residues. The J segment lost 4 bases and the V segment lost 7 bases, leaving 5 bases of the junction unmatched. The germline CDR1 and CDR2 sequences are SQVTM and ANQGSEA. In nucleotides, the CDR3 is TGCAGCGGCGGGACAGGGATATACGAGCAGTACTTC. This gives the protein CSGGTGIYEQYF.

The chain carries TRBV19 and TRBJ1-5, with unresolved D. V was shortened by 7 bases and J by 0 bases, with 13 bases between the two germline ends. The germline gives CDR1 LNHDA, CDR2 SQIVND (reference sequence). The CDR3 totals 15 residues. This chain's CDR3 is CASKIYSHSNQPQHF. Written as DNA, the CDR3 is TGTGCCAGTAAAATTTACAGTCATAGCAATCAGCCCCAGCATTTT. The full variable domain, completed using reference TRBV19 and TRBJ1-5, is DGGITQSPKYLFRKEGQNVTLSCEQNLNHDAMYWYRQDPGQGLRLIYYSQIVNDFQKGDIAEGYSVSREKKESFPLTVTSAQKNPTAFYLCASKIYSHSNQPQHFGDGTRLSIL.

The rearrangement joins TRBV27 to TRBJ2-1, with 8 positions matching TRBD1. The CDR3 totals 15 residues. V was pared by 5 bases and J by 5 bases, with 8 bases of the junction left unmatched. The germline gives CDR1 MNHEY, CDR2 SMNVEV (reference sequence). CDR3 residues: CASSIRTGLNNEQFF. In DNA, the CDR3 is TGTGCCAGCAGTATAAGGACAGGGTTAAACAATGAGCAGTTCTTC.

A word on this clone: Other DNA sequences in the sample encode the same CDR3. V gene TRBV14 combines with J gene TRBJ1-2; D is uncertain. Germline CDR1 reads SGHDN; CDR2 reads FVKESK. The V end lost 1 base, the J end lost 5 bases, and 5 bases lay between the germline ends. The CDR3 has 12 amino acids. The CDR3: CASSQAVYGYTF. The DNA of the CDR3 is TGTGCCAGCAGCCAAGCCGTATATGGCTACACCTTC.

The chain combines TRBV6-6 with TRBJ2-1, with 8 bases fitting TRBD2. V shed 2 bases and J 3 bases; nucleotides not matched to a gene: 3. CDR3 size: 15 residues. The germline V gene encodes CDR1 MNHNY and CDR2 SVGAGI (reference sequence). The CDR3 loop reads CASSYGGGNYNEQFF. The CDR3 nucleotides are TGTGCCAGCAGTTACGGCGGGGGGAACTACAATGAGCAGTTCTTC.